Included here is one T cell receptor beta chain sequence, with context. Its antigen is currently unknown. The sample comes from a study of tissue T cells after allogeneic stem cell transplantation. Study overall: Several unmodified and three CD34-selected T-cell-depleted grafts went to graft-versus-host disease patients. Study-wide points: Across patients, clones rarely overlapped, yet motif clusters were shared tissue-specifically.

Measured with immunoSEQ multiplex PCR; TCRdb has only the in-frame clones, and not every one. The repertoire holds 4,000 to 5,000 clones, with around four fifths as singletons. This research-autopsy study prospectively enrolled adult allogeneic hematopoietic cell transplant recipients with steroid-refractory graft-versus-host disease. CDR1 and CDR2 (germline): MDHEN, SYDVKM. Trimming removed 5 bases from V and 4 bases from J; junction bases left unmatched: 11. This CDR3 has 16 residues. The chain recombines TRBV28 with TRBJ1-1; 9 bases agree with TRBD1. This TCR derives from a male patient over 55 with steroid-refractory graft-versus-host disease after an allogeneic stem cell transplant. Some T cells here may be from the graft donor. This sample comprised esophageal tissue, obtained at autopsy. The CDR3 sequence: CASSAHRGPDSTEAFF. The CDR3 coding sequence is TGTGCCAGCAGTGCTCACAGGGGGCCTGATTCCACTGAAGCTTTCTTT.